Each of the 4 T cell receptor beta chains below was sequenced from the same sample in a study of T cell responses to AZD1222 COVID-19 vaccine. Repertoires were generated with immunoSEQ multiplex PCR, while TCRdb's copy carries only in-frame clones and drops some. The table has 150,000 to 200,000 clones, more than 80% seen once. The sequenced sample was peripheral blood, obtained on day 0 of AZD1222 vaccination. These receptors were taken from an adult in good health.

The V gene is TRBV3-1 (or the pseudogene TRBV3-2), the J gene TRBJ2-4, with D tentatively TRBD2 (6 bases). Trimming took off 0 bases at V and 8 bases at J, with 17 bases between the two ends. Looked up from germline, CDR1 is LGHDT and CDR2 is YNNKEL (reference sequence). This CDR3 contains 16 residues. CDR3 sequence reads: CASSQESGRFQDIQYF. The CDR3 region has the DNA TGTGCCAGCAGCCAAGAGAGCGGGCGATTCCAGGACATTCAGTACTTC.

The CDR3 DNA reads as TGTGCCAGCAGTTGGGGGACAGGGGGCAGGGGCTACACCTTC. Translated: CASSWGTGGRGYTF. V gene TRBV27 combines with J gene TRBJ1-2; the match to TRBD1 covers 12 bases. The CDR3 is made up of 14 amino acids. Trimming took 4 bases from V and 8 from J; bases not matched to a gene: 5. Germline V gene lookup returns CDR1 MNHEY and CDR2 SMNVEV (reference sequence).

The CDR3 coding sequence is TGTGCCAGCTCACCAGGGGGAGTCGGGTACCAAGAGACCCAGTACTTC. This encodes CASSPGGVGYQETQYF. The chain employs TRBV18 and TRBJ2-5; tentatively, D is TRBD1 or TRBD2 (5 bases each). Germline-derived CDR1 and CDR2 are KGHSH and LQKENI. The germline V and J ends were trimmed by 2 bases and 0 bases, with 13 bases remaining between them. The CDR3 contains 16 residues.

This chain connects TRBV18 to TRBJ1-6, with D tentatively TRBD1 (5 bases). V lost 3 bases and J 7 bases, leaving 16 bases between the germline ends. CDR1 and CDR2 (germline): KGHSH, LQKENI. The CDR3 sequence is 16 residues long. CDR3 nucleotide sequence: TGTGCCAGCTCACCGACAGTCCCCAGGCGGAATTCACCCCTCCACTTT. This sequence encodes CASSPTVPRRNSPLHF.